The source of this TCR beta chain is a study of blood T cell repertoires in COVID-19. Authors' data handling: It was from reference gene primer amplification that nucleated cell counts were estimated. Assay: immunoSEQ multiplex PCR; the TCRdb copy retains only in-frame clones and omits some. Clonal size and the V and J genes are those of that table, whereas D and trimming came from the DNA. The table has 200,000 to 300,000 clones, around four fifths seen once. The J segment lost 6 bases and the V segment lost 2 bases, leaving 9 bases of the junction unmatched. Per the germline V gene, CDR1 is LGHNT and CDR2 is FRNRAP. The CDR3 extends over 16 amino acids.

Source material: peripheral blood. The chain recombines TRBV12-5 with TRBJ1-5, with 8 bases lining up with TRBD1. The sequence was collected from a woman aged 60-75 years with active or convalescent COVID-19. The CDR3 loop is CASGLTQGGQSQPQHF. CDR3 DNA: TGTGCTAGTGGTTTGACACAGGGGGGACAGAGTCAGCCCCAGCATTTT.